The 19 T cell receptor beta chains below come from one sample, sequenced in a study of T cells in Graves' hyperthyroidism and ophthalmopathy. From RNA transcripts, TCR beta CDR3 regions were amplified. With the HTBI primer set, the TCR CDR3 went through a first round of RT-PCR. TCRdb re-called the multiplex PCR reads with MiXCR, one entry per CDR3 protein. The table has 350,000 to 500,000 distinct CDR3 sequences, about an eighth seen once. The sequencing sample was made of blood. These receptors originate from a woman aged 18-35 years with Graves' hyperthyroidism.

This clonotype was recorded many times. The CDR3 DNA reads TGCAGTGCTAGTTCGGTCATGGAGACCCAGTACTTC. Translation: CSASSVMETQYF. The chain couples TRBV20-1 to TRBJ2-5, with D uncertain. Germline assignment: CDR1 DFQATT and CDR2 SNEGSKA (reference sequence). This CDR3 region has 12 residues. V lost 3 bases and J 5 bases, leaving 10 bases between the germline ends.

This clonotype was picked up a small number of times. The CDR3 region has the DNA TGCAGCGGCCCGGACGTCCGTTACGCCACCATATATTTT. The encoded protein is CSGPDVRYATIYF. V gene TRBV29-1 combines with J gene TRBJ1-3; D not certain. This CDR3 has 13 residues. The V gene's germline CDR1 is SQVTM and CDR2 ANQGSEA. The V gene lost 7 bases and the J gene lost 9 bases, with 19 bases spanning the gap.

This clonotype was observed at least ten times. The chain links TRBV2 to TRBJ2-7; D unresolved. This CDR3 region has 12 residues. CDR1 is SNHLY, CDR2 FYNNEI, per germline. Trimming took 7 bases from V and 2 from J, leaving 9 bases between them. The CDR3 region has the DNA TGTGCCAGCACCCTAGGTACCTACGAGCAGTACTTC. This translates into CASTLGTYEQYF.

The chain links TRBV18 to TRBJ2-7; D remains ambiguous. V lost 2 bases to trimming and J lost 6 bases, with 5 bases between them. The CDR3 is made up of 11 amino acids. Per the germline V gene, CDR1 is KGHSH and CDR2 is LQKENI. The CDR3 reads CASSPKVEQYF. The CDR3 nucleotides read TGTGCCAGCTCACCAAAGGTCGAGCAGTACTTC.

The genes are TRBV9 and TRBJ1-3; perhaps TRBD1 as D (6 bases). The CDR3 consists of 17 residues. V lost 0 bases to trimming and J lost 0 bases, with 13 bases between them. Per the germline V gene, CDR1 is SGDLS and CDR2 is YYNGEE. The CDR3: CASSVATGRASGNTIYF. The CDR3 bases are TGTGCCAGCAGCGTAGCTACAGGGCGGGCCTCTGGAAACACCATATATTTT.

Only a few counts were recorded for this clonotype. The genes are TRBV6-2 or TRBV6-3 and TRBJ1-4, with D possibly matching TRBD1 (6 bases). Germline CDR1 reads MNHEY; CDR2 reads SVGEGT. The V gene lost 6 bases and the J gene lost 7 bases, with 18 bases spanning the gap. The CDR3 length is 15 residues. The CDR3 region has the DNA TGTGCCAGCAGCCTATCAGGGGCTTTCGGTGAAAAACTGTTTTTT. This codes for CASSLSGAFGEKLFF.

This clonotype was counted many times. The CDR3 region has the DNA TGTGCCAGCAGTTTATTACGTCAGGGAGGCTACACCTTC. Its protein is CASSLLRQGGYTF. The chain recombines TRBV28 with TRBJ1-2, with a possible D match to TRBD1 (5 bases). From germline, CDR1 is MDHEN and CDR2 SYDVKM. V was shortened by 1 base and J by 8 bases, with 11 bases between the two germline ends. The CDR3 loop spans 13 amino acids.

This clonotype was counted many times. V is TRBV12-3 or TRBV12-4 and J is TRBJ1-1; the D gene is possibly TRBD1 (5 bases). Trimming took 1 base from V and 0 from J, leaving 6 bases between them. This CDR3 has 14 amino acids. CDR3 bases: TGTGCCAGCAGTTTAGTGGGGCTGAACACTGAAGCTTTCTTT. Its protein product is CASSLVGLNTEAFF.

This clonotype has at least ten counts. This CDR3 is CASSDSDRGHTGELFF. In nucleotides, the CDR3 is TGCGCCAGCAGTGACTCAGACAGGGGGCACACCGGGGAGCTGTTTTTT. V gene TRBV10-1 combines with J gene TRBJ2-2, with 10 nucleotides matching TRBD1. This CDR3 region has 16 residues. V shed 3 bases, J shed 3 bases, and the junction held 4 bases outside the gene matches. Germline-derived CDR1 and CDR2 are WNHNN and SYGVQD (reference sequence).

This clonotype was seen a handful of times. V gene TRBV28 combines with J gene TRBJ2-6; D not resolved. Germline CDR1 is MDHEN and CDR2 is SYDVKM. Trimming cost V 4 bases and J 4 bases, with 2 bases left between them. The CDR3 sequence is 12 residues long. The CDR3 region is CASSYGANVLTF. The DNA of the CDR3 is TGTGCCAGCAGTTACGGGGCCAACGTCCTGACTTTC.

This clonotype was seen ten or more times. The CDR3 DNA is TGTGCCAGCAGCTTAGTGTGGGACACCGGGGAGCTGTTTTTT. Protein product: CASSLVWDTGELFF. V is TRBV11-2 and J is TRBJ2-2; D call uncertain. The germline V gene encodes CDR1 SGHAT and CDR2 FQNNGV. Trimming pared 1 base from V and 3 bases from J, leaving 6 bases between. This CDR3 is built from 14 residues. Full variable domain (outside the CDR3, taken from reference TRBV11-2 and TRBJ2-2): EAGVAQSPRYKIIEKRQSVAFWCNPISGHATLYWYQQILGQGPKLLIQFQNNGVVDDSQLPKDRFSAERLKGVDSTLKIQPAKLEDSAVYLCASSLVWDTGELFFGEGSRLTVL.

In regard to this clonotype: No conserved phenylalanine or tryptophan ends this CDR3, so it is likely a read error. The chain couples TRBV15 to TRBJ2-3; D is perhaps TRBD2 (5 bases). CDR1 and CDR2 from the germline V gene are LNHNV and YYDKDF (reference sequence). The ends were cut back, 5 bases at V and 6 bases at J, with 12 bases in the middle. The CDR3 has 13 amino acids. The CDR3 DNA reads TGTGCCACCAGCGTGGGAGTCGGGGATACGCAGTATTCT. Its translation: CATSVGVGDTQYS.

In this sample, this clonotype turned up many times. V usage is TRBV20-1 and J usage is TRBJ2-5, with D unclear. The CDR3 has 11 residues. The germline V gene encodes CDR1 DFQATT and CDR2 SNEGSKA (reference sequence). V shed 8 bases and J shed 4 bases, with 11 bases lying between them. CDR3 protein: CSPYEGETQYF. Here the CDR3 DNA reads TGCAGTCCCTACGAAGGAGAGACCCAGTACTTC.

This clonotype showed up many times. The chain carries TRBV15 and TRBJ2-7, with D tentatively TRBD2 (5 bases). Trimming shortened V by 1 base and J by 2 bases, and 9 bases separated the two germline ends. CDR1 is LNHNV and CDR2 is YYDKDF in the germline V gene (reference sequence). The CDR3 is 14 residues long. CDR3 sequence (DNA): TGTGCCACCAGCAGAGCCGGAGGAGCCTACGAGCAGTACTTC. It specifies CATSRAGGAYEQYF.

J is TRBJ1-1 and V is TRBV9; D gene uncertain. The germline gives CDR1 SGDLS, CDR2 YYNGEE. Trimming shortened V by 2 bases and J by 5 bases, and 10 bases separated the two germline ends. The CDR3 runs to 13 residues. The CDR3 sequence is CASSVTDATEAFF. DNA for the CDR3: TGTGCCAGCAGCGTGACCGACGCGACTGAAGCTTTCTTT.

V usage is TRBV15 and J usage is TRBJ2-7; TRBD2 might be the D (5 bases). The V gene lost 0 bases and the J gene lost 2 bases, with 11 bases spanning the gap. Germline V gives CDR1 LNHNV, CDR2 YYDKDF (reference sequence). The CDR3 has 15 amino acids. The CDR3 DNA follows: TGTGCCACCAGCAGAGAATCCGGGGATGCCTACGAGCAGTACTTC. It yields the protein CATSRESGDAYEQYF.

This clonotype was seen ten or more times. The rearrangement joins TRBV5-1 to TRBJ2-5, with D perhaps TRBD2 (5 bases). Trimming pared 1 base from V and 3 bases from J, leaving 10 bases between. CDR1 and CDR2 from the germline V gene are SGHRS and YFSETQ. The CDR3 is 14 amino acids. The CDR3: CASSLRSVEETQYF. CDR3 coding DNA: TGCGCCAGCAGCTTGCGTAGCGTAGAAGAGACCCAGTACTTC.

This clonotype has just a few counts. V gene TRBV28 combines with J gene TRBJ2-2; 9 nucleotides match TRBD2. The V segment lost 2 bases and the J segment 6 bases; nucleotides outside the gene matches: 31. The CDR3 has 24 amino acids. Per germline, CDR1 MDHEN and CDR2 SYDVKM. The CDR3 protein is CASSLGPYSSLEIPREGKPGELFF. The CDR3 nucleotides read TGTGCCAGCAGTTTAGGTCCCTACAGCAGTTTAGAGATTCCGCGGGAGGGCAAGCCCGGGGAGCTGTTTTTT.

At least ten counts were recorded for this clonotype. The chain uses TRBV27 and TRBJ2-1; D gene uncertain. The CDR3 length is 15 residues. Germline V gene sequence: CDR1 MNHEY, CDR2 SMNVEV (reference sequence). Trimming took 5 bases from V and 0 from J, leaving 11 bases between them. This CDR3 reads CASSTPRSSYNEQFF. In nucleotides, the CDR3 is TGTGCCAGCAGTACTCCTCGGAGCTCCTACAATGAGCAGTTCTTC.